The source of this T cell receptor (beta chain) is a study of CD8 T cells in ankylosing spondylitis. Points from the study as a whole: Ankylosing spondylitis blood appeared to be characterized by a TCR beta motif of eight highly homologous variants. The clones that were linked to disease were reported to be significantly enriched in matched synovial fluid samples from ankylosing spondylitis patients.

Researchers built TCR beta libraries using quantitative 5'-RACE with molecular barcodes. A single record per CDR3 protein comes from TCRdb applying MiXCR to the 5' RACE reads. The sample lists over 600,000 distinct CDR3 sequences; roughly 19% were seen once. This CDR3 spans 14 amino acids. J was trimmed by 6 bases and V by 6 bases; bases with no gene match: 7. Germline CDR1 is LNHNV and CDR2 is YYDKDF (reference sequence). As for this clonotype: Antigen: not known.

Sequences were obtained from blood, either unsorted or a sorted T cell fraction (not recorded which). The clonotype was recovered from a male donor with ankylosing spondylitis. The rearrangement joins TRBV15 to TRBJ2-4; the match to TRBD2 covers 8 bases. The CDR3 nucleotides are TGTGCCACCAGGACGGGGGGGGCCGGAAACATTCAGTACTTC. This sequence encodes CATRTGGAGNIQYF.